Listed below are T cell receptor beta chains from one sample, sequenced in a study of cytomegalovirus exposure and HLA in healthy donors. Only in-frame clones appear in the TCRdb table, and some are missing; sequencing was by immunoSEQ multiplex PCR. The table shows tens of thousands of clones, with around 85% occurring only once. The sample comprised PBMCs. The receptors here all came from a man between 18 and 35 years old in good health and CMV-seronegative. CDR3s include the opening cysteine and the closing phenylalanine or tryptophan. D genes are given only for firm matches. Rows give clone size only sometimes, using once, few, many, or a class for an expanded clone.

CASSFGLAPNTGELFF	TGTGCCAGCAGCTTTGGACTAGCCCCGAACACCGGGGAGCTGTTTTTT	NA	TRBD2	TRBV11-3	TRBJ2-2
CASSPPDSGSYEQYF	TGTGCCAGCAGCCCGCCCGATAGCGGGAGCTACGAGCAGTACTTC	NA	TRBD2	TRBV9	TRBJ2-7
CASSQSRTGRGRSYEQYF	TGTGCCAGTAGCCAAAGTCGGACCGGGAGAGGGCGCTCCTACGAGCAGTACTTC	NA	NA	TRBV19	TRBJ2-7
CASSLEAAGSGANVLTF	TGCGCCAGCAGCTTGGAGGCCGCCGGGTCTGGGGCCAACGTCCTGACTTTC	NA	NA	TRBV5-1	TRBJ2-6
CASSQGQAPYGYTF	TGTGCCAGCAGTCAAGGACAGGCCCCATATGGCTACACCTTC	NA	TRBD1	TRBV9	TRBJ1-2
CASTRDRVGTEAFF	TGTGCCAGCACCCGGGACAGGGTTGGGACTGAAGCTTTCTTT	NA	TRBD1	TRBV28	TRBJ1-1
CASNLKRWRDRQPQHF	TGTGCCAGCAACCTAAAACGGTGGAGGGATCGTCAGCCCCAGCATTTT	NA	NA	TRBV5-8	TRBJ1-5
CASSPRGAGEKLFF	TGTGCCAGCAGCCCCCGCGGGGCTGGTGAAAAACTGTTTTTT	NA	NA	TRBV7-9	TRBJ1-4
CARSLYRRGYTF	TGTGCCAGAAGTTTATACAGGCGTGGCTACACCTTC	NA	NA	TRBV5-3	TRBJ1-2
CASSRDRGPGNTEAFF	TGCGCCAGCAGCCGGGACAGGGGGCCAGGGAACACTGAAGCTTTCTTT	NA	TRBD1	TRBV10-1	TRBJ1-1
CATSRYEYNEQFF	TGTGCCACCAGCAGATACGAGTACAATGAGCAGTTCTTC	NA	NA	TRBV15	TRBJ2-1
CASSFGDIWQETQYF	TGTGCCAGCAGCTTTGGAGATATTTGGCAAGAGACCCAGTACTTC	NA	NA	TRBV7-9	TRBJ2-5
CASIRQGWRATEAFF	TGTGCCAGCATTCGACAGGGATGGAGAGCCACTGAAGCTTTCTTT	once	TRBD1	TRBV28	TRBJ1-1